The rows below give T cell receptor beta chains drawn from one sample of a study of blood T cell repertoires in COVID-19. The assay was immunoSEQ multiplex PCR, and TCRdb's table has in-frame clones only and misses some. The sample lists fewer than 250,000 clones; roughly 85% were seen once. The sequenced material came from PBMCs or T cells enriched from blood (not recorded which). These receptors originate from a woman aged 40 to 50 who had been exposed to COVID-19. CDR3s include the opening cysteine and the closing phenylalanine or tryptophan. D genes are given only for firm matches. The listing skips clone size in some rows; elsewhere it reads once, few, many or a size class.

j_gene,d_gene,len,abundance,v_gene,CDR3nt,CDR3aa
TRBJ1-1,TRBD1,16,NA,TRBV11-1,TGTGCCAGCAGCTGGGGACAGGGGGCATGGGACACTGAAGCTTTCTTT,CASSWGQGAWDTEAFF
TRBJ1-2,NA,17,NA,TRBV7-2,TGTGCCAGCAGCTCCCACGACGGGGGAGGACTGGGGTATGGCTACACCTTC,CASSSHDGGGLGYGYTF
TRBJ1-1,NA,14,NA,TRBV9,TGTGCCAGCAGCCTTGATTGGGGGGGTAGTGAAGCTTTCTTT,CASSLDWGGSEAFF
TRBJ2-1,TRBD1,15,NA,TRBV28,TGTGCCAGCACCCGCCGGGACAGGTCGTTAAATGAGCAGTTCTTC,CASTRRDRSLNEQFF
TRBJ2-6,NA,12,NA,TRBV7-2,TGTGCCAGCAGCCAAGTGGAGAACGTCCTGACTTTC,CASSQVENVLTF
TRBJ2-5,TRBD2,14,NA,TRBV29-1,TGCAGCGTTGGGTTGGGGGGGTACCAAGAGACCCAGTACTTC,CSVGLGGYQETQYF
TRBJ1-5,NA,15,NA,TRBV12-5,TGTGCTAGTGGCGAGGGCACCTTGATAAATCAGCCCCAGCATTTT,CASGEGTLINQPQHF
TRBJ1-4,TRBD1,14,NA,TRBV30,TGTGCCTGGAGTGGGGGACAGATATTTGAAAAACTGTTTTTT,CAWSGGQIFEKLFF
TRBJ1-5,NA,15,few,TRBV6-2/TRBV6-3,TGTGCCAGCAGTTTCTTGCTGGGGGCTAGTCAGCCCCAGCATTTT,CASSFLLGASQPQHF
TRBJ2-2,TRBD1,15,NA,TRBV6-6,TGTGCCAGCAACTTGGGACAGGATCACACCGGGGAGCTGTTTTTT,CASNLGQDHTGELFF
TRBJ2-3,TRBD2,17,NA,TRBV7-9,TGTGCCAGCAGCTCGTACGTGGCTAGCGGGGTCACAGATACGCAGTATTTT,CASSSYVASGVTDTQYF
TRBJ1-1,TRBD1,14,NA,TRBV18,TGTGCCAGCTCACCCGGACAGGGGAACACTGAAGCTTTCTTT,CASSPGQGNTEAFF
TRBJ2-2,TRBD2,14,NA,TRBV10-3,TGTGCCATCAGGAGCGGGGGGGACACCGGGGAGCTGTTTTTT,CAIRSGGDTGELFF
TRBJ1-2,NA,15,NA,TRBV6-1,TGTGCCAGCAGTGACAGGGTCACAGGGCTATATGGCTACACCTTC,CASSDRVTGLYGYTF
TRBJ1-1,TRBD1,13,NA,TRBV10-1,TGCGCCAGCAGTGAGGCAGGGGGGACTGAAGCTTTCTTT,CASSEAGGTEAFF
TRBJ2-4,NA,11,NA,TRBV20-1,TGCAGTGCTAGAGCTCAAAACATTCAGTACTTC,CSARAQNIQYF
TRBJ1-1,TRBD1,14,NA,TRBV5-4,TGTGCCAGCAGCTTCGGGACAGTCGGTGGGGAAGCTTTCTTT,CASSFGTVGGEAFF
TRBJ2-3,NA,10,NA,TRBV12-3/TRBV12-4,TGTGCCAGCAGTTACGAGATGCAGTATTTT,CASSYEMQYF
TRBJ2-2,NA,15,NA,TRBV5-1,TGCGCCAGCAGTCCCCGGTCCGGTCCTACCGGGGAGCTGTTTTTT,CASSPRSGPTGELFF
TRBJ2-7,NA,11,NA,TRBV6-5,TGTGCCAGCAGTTCTTTCTACGAGCAGTACTTC,CASSSFYEQYF
TRBJ2-7,NA,12,NA,TRBV27,TGTGCCAGCAGTAGGGGGGGCAGGGAGCAGTACTTC,CASSRGGREQYF
TRBJ1-2,TRBD1,15,once,TRBV28,TGTGCCAGCGGAACGGGACAGGGGTCATACTATGGCTACACCTTC,CASGTGQGSYYGYTF
TRBJ2-5,TRBD2,18,NA,TRBV28,TGTGCCAGCAGTCAGGCGGGACTAGCGGGGGATTATCAAGAGACCCAGTACTTC,CASSQAGLAGDYQETQYF
TRBJ1-1,TRBD1,13,NA,TRBV19,TGTGCCAGTACGGACAGGGGAGAAGCCGAAGCTTTCTTT,CASTDRGEAEAFF
TRBJ2-7,TRBD2,12,once,TRBV7-3,TGTGCCAGCAGCCATGGGAGGGACGAGCAGTACTTC,CASSHGRDEQYF
TRBJ1-5,NA,13,NA,TRBV19,TGTGCCAGTAGTGTCGGGGTTCTTCAGCCCCAGCATTTT,CASSVGVLQPQHF
TRBJ1-6,TRBD1,15,NA,TRBV7-9,TGTGCCAGCAGCGGGACAGGGGCCTATAATTCACCCCTCCACTTT,CASSGTGAYNSPLHF
TRBJ2-2,NA,14,medium-sized,TRBV7-2,TGTGCCAGCAGTCAGCAGGGGTCGTCCGGGGAGCTGTTTTTT,CASSQQGSSGELFF
TRBJ2-1,TRBD2,17,NA,TRBV4-2,TGTGCCAGCAGCCAAGATCGCAGTAGCGGGCGATACAATGAGCAGTTCTTC,CASSQDRSSGRYNEQFF
TRBJ1-4,NA,12,NA,TRBV30,TGTGCCTGGAGTCTCCCCCGGGGAAAACTGTTTTTT,CAWSLPRGKLFF
TRBJ1-1,NA,13,NA,TRBV6-5,TGTGCCAGCAGTTACGGGAGGAACACTGAAGCTTTCTTT,CASSYGRNTEAFF
TRBJ2-2,NA,15,few,TRBV7-3,TGTGCCAGCAGCTTACTCTCTCGGACATCCGGGGAGCTGTTTTTT,CASSLLSRTSGELFF
TRBJ1-4,TRBD1,14,NA,TRBV5-6,TGTGCCAGCAGCGGGGGACAGAATAATGAAAAACTGTTTTTT,CASSGGQNNEKLFF
TRBJ1-1,NA,13,NA,TRBV3-1/TRBV3-2,TGTGCCAGCAGCCTTACCGGGGATACTGAAGCTTTCTTT,CASSLTGDTEAFF
TRBJ2-2,TRBD1,15,NA,TRBV19,TGTGCCAGTAGCAATGGACAGGAGAACACCGGGGAGCTGTTTTTT,CASSNGQENTGELFF
TRBJ2-7,NA,11,NA,TRBV7-9,TGTGCCAGCAGCCCACTAGGCGAGCAGTACTTC,CASSPLGEQYF
TRBJ1-5,NA,14,NA,TRBV2,TGTGCCAGTCACCCGGAGGTGGAGGGTCAGCCCCAGCATTTT,CASHPEVEGQPQHF
TRBJ1-2,TRBD1,13,once,TRBV9,TGTGCCAGCAGCGCACAGGGGGCCTATGGCTACACCTTC,CASSAQGAYGYTF
TRBJ2-7,TRBD1,13,NA,TRBV7-8,TGTGCCAGCAGTTTACAGGGGAACTACGAGCAGTACTTC,CASSLQGNYEQYF